This T cell receptor beta chain was obtained from a study of cytomegalovirus exposure and HLA in healthy donors. Sequencing used immunoSEQ multiplex PCR; TCRdb keeps in-frame clones, though not all of them. The table lists about 56,000 clones, roughly 92% of them singletons, with around 1.1% in the top ten. The germline V and J ends were trimmed by 1 base and 5 bases, with 9 bases remaining between them. This CDR3 region has 15 residues. CDR1 is LNHNV and CDR2 is YYDKDF in the germline V gene (reference sequence). This sequence was found in a young man in good health and CMV-seronegative. The chain carries TRBV15 and TRBJ1-6, with D possibly TRBD1 on 5 matching bases. The material sequenced was PBMCs. This chain's CDR3 is CATSRGDSDNSPLHF. The CDR3 DNA reads TGTGCCACCAGCAGAGGCGACAGCGATAATTCACCCCTCCACTTT.